A single sample is the source of the 24 T cell receptor beta chains below, sequenced in a study of blood T cell repertoires in COVID-19. Assay used: immunoSEQ multiplex PCR; TCRdb lists only in-frame clones, some missing. The sample holds approximately 110,000 clones, roughly 80% seen once. The specimen was peripheral blood. Receptor source: a man aged 65-85 years with active or convalescent COVID-19.

This clone was detected once. The V gene is TRBV29-1, the J gene TRBJ1-1; D possibly corresponds to TRBD1 (5 bases). The germline V and J ends were trimmed by 7 bases and 7 bases, with 13 bases remaining between them. The CDR3 is 11 residues long. Germline V lookup: CDR1 SQVTM, CDR2 ANQGSEA. This chain's CDR3 is CSALGGIEAFF. CDR3 sequence (DNA): TGCAGCGCCCTGGGGGGGATTGAAGCTTTCTTT. Variable domain in full (rest from reference TRBV29-1 and TRBJ1-1): SAVISQKPSRDICQRGTSLTIQCQVDSQVTMMFWYRQQPGQSLTLIATANQGSEATYESGFVIDKFPISRPNLTFSTLTVSNMSPEDSSIYLCSALGGIEAFFGQGTRLTVV.

This rearrangement joins TRBV30 to TRBJ1-4; D gene uncertain. The CDR3 loop spans 14 amino acids. Germline V lookup: CDR1 GTSNPN, CDR2 SVGIG (reference sequence). Trimming cost V 2 bases and J 2 bases, with 9 bases left between them. The DNA for the CDR3 is TGTGCCTGGAGTACGGGGATTACTAATGAAAAACTGTTTTTT. Protein sequence: CAWSTGITNEKLFF. Supplemented by reference TRBV30 and TRBJ1-4, the full variable domain reads SQTIHQWPATLVQPVGSPLSLECTVEGTSNPNLYWYRQAAGRGLQLLFYSVGIGQISSEVPQNLSASRPQDRQFILSSKKLLLSDSGFYLCAWSTGITNEKLFFGSGTQLSVL.

CDR3 DNA: TGTGCCAGCAGTTACCGACAGAAAGATGGCTACACCTTC. Protein sequence: CASSYRQKDGYTF. This chain links TRBV6-5 with TRBJ1-2; a possible D gene is TRBD1 (5 bases). The CDR3 has 13 residues. Per germline, CDR1 MNHEY and CDR2 SVGAGI. Trimming removed 2 bases from V and 6 bases from J, with 10 bases in between.

The chain uses TRBV9 and TRBJ2-1, with 7 positions matching TRBD2. Germline loops: CDR1 SGDLS, CDR2 YYNGEE. The CDR3 totals 13 residues. The junction had 3 bases not matched to a gene; V was cut back by 0 bases and J by 9 bases. The CDR3 protein is CASSVAWGGEQFF. CDR3 sequence (DNA): TGTGCCAGCAGCGTAGCTTGGGGGGGTGAGCAGTTCTTC.

The V gene is TRBV5-1, the J gene TRBJ1-6; TRBD1 might be the D (5 bases). CDR1 and CDR2 (germline): SGHRS, YFSETQ. V was trimmed by 3 bases and J by 8 bases, leaving 12 bases between them. The CDR3 consists of 14 residues. The CDR3 DNA sequence: TGCGCCAGCAGCTGGGGTGCGGGGGATTCACCCCTCCACTTT. Its protein product is CASSWGAGDSPLHF. Complete variable domain (other parts from reference TRBV5-1 and TRBJ1-6): KAGVTQTPRYLIKTRGQQVTLSCSPISGHRSVSWYQQTPGQGLQFLFEYFSETQRNKGNFPGRFSGRQFSNSRSEMNVSTLELGDSALYLCASSWGAGDSPLHFGNGTRLTVT.

This chain joins TRBV11-2 and TRBJ1-2, with TRBD1 identical over 7 bases. V trimming: 5 bases; J trimming: 0 bases; junction bases outside the gene matches: 6. Per germline, CDR1 SGHAT and CDR2 FQNNGV. The CDR3 extends over 15 amino acids. CDR3 DNA: TGTGCCAGCAGCAGCTGGACAGGTCCTAACTATGGCTACACCTTC. Amino acids: CASSSWTGPNYGYTF.

The chain is built from TRBV4-2 and TRBJ1-5; D call uncertain. The CDR3 consists of 13 residues. Per germline, CDR1 LGHNA and CDR2 YNFKEQ. V lost 0 bases, J lost 6 bases, and 6 bases lay in between. CDR3 loop: CASSQDTGQPQHF. The CDR3 DNA reads TGTGCCAGCAGCCAAGATACGGGTCAGCCCCAGCATTTT.

This clone was counted only a few times. The V and J genes are TRBV2 and TRBJ2-7; TRBD2 is a possible D gene (5 bases). Per the germline V gene, CDR1 is SNHLY and CDR2 is FYNNEI. V was cut by 5 bases and J by 5 bases, with 10 bases left in between. This CDR3 is built from 12 residues. CDR3 sequence: CASSSLSDEQYF. CDR3 coding DNA: TGTGCCAGCAGTTCTCTTAGCGACGAGCAGTACTTC. The whole variable domain, remainder taken from reference TRBV2 and TRBJ2-7, is EPEVTQTPSHQVTQMGQEVILRCVPISNHLYFYWYRQILGQKVEFLVSFYNNEISEKSEIFDDQFSVERPDGSNFTLKIRSTKLEDSAMYFCASSSLSDEQYFGPGTRLTVT.

J is TRBJ2-2 and V is TRBV21-1; the table gives TRBD1 as D, unverified against the DNA. TRBV21-1 is recorded as a pseudogene. The CDR3 runs 17 residues. Here the CDR3 DNA reads TGTGCCAGCAGCACCCCGGGACACCATTTGGGCACCGGGGAGCTGTTTTTT. It encodes CASSTPGHHLGTGELFF.

CDR3 region: CASSLLDRPSNYGYTF. CDR3 bases: TGTGCCAGCAGCCTACTGGACAGACCTTCTAACTATGGCTACACCTTC. The J gene is TRBJ1-2, the V gene TRBV7-6; the D gene is possibly TRBD1 (6 bases). Germline values: CDR1 SGHVS, CDR2 FNYEAQ. Trimming shortened V by 5 bases and J by 0 bases, and 16 bases separated the two germline ends. The CDR3 has 16 residues.

The J gene is TRBJ1-1, the V gene TRBV7-8; D remains ambiguous. Germline lookup yields CDR1 SGHVS and CDR2 FQNEAQ. The V end was cut by 1 base, the J end by 1 base, with 7 bases between. The CDR3 runs to 14 residues. In nucleotides, the CDR3 is TGTGCCAGCAGCTTAGAACAGACGAACACTGAAGCTTTCTTT. Translating it yields CASSLEQTNTEAFF. The whole variable domain, remainder taken from reference TRBV7-8 and TRBJ1-1, is GAGVSQSPRYKVAKRGQDVALRCDPISGHVSLFWYQQALGQGPEFLTYFQNEAQLDKSGLPSDRFFAERPEGSVSTLKIQRTQQEDSAVYLCASSLEQTNTEAFFGQGTRLTVV.

The chain links TRBV19 to TRBJ2-1, with 8 positions matching TRBD2. The V and J ends lost 6 bases and 2 bases, in that order; junction bases with no gene match: 3. The CDR3 spans 14 residues. Per germline, CDR1 LNHDA and CDR2 SQIVND (reference sequence). The CDR3 spells CASSPGLAYNEQFF. The DNA for the CDR3 is TGTGCCAGTAGCCCGGGACTAGCCTACAATGAGCAGTTCTTC.

J is TRBJ2-7 and V is TRBV7-9; 8 bases match TRBD1. The germline CDR1 and CDR2 sequences are SEHNR and FQNEAQ (reference sequence). Trimming took 4 bases from V and 1 from J; bases not matched to a gene: 9. This CDR3 contains 16 residues. The CDR3 sequence is CASSSNRDRMSYEQYF. In nucleotides, the CDR3 is TGTGCCAGCAGCTCTAACCGGGACAGGATGTCCTACGAGCAGTACTTC.

The chain recombines TRBV20-1 with TRBJ1-2, with 7 bases matching TRBD1. The length of the CDR3 is 11 residues. The V and J ends lost 6 bases and 8 bases, in that order; junction bases with no gene match: 6. Germline V lookup: CDR1 DFQATT, CDR2 SNEGSKA (reference sequence). The CDR3 loop reads CSANTGVGYTF. CDR3 DNA sequence: TGCAGTGCCAATACAGGGGTCGGCTACACCTTC.

The chain recombines TRBV11-2 with TRBJ1-1; D not resolved. Trimming removed 0 bases from V and 4 bases from J, with 9 bases in between. Germline V gene lookup returns CDR1 SGHAT and CDR2 FQNNGV. This CDR3 is built from 14 residues. CDR3 in amino acids: CASSLDRLRTEAFF. Here the CDR3 DNA reads TGTGCCAGCAGCTTAGATCGGTTGCGCACTGAAGCTTTCTTT.

The chain employs TRBV7-9 and TRBJ1-1; a weak D match, TRBD1 (5 bases). There are 14 residues in the CDR3. Trimming pared 1 base from V and 5 bases from J, leaving 11 bases between. Germline assignment: CDR1 SEHNR and CDR2 FQNEAQ (reference sequence). CDR3 residues: CASSLGWGETEAFF. The CDR3 nucleotides are TGTGCCAGCAGCTTAGGTTGGGGGGAAACTGAAGCTTTCTTT.

CDR3 coding DNA: TGTGCCAGCAGCCTCGGGGACAGGACTAACTATGGCTACACCTTC. Translating gives CASSLGDRTNYGYTF. The gene calls are TRBV6-5 and TRBJ1-2, with 8 nucleotides matching TRBD1. The CDR3 is made up of 15 amino acids. After removal of 6 bases from V and 0 bases from J, the junction contained 6 bases not matched to a gene. Germline lookup yields CDR1 MNHEY and CDR2 SVGAGI.

The V call is TRBV30, the J call TRBJ2-3, with D perhaps TRBD2 (6 bases). The CDR3 sequence is 15 residues long. Trimming shortened V by 3 bases and J by 0 bases, and 13 bases separated the two germline ends. From germline, CDR1 is GTSNPN and CDR2 SVGIG (reference sequence). CDR3 DNA sequence: TGTGCCTGGAGCGCGGGACTTATTAGCACAGATACGCAGTATTTT. The encoded protein is CAWSAGLISTDTQYF.

This chain connects TRBV11-2 to TRBJ2-3; weak D call: TRBD2 (6 bases). The CDR3 extends over 15 amino acids. V lost 3 bases and J 3 bases, leaving 13 bases between the germline ends. CDR1 is SGHAT, CDR2 FQNNGV, per germline. CDR3: CASSFLAQRTDTQYF. The CDR3 bases are TGTGCCAGCAGCTTCCTAGCGCAGAGGACAGATACGCAGTATTTT.

This clone was found once. The J gene is TRBJ1-1, the V gene TRBV18; possible D gene TRBD1, 6 bases. Germline V gene data show CDR1 as KGHSH and CDR2 as LQKENI. Trimming stripped 2 bases from V and 4 bases from J, with 14 bases between. The CDR3 length is 15 residues. CDR3 residues: CASSPVGGLGTEAFF. CDR3 DNA: TGTGCCAGCTCACCAGTGGGGGGGCTGGGCACTGAAGCTTTCTTT.

This chain links TRBV6-6 with TRBJ1-3; 8 bases match TRBD1. The CDR3 consists of 14 residues. Unmatched junction bases numbered 5, after V lost 6 bases and J lost 4 bases. The germline V gene has CDR1 MNHNY and CDR2 SVGAGI (reference sequence). For the CDR3, the DNA is TGTGCCAGCAGCCCGACAGGGGTCGGAAACACCATATATTTT. Its translation: CASSPTGVGNTIYF.

This clone was detected a few times. V is TRBV5-5 and J is TRBJ2-5; TRBD2 is a possible D gene (7 bases). Germline V CDR1 and CDR2: SGHKS, YYEKEE (reference sequence). Trimming took off 1 base at V and 1 base at J, with 11 bases between the two ends. This CDR3 region has 15 residues. This chain's CDR3 is CASSLQGTTQETQYF. The CDR3 DNA reads TGTGCCAGCAGCTTGCAGGGGACTACCCAAGAGACCCAGTACTTC.

The J gene is TRBJ1-1, the V gene TRBV30; the D is unclear. The CDR3 sequence is 13 residues long. Germline CDR1 is GTSNPN and CDR2 is SVGIG (reference sequence). With 0 bases removed from V and 5 bases from J, the gap between germline ends came to 10 bases. CDR3 DNA sequence: TGTGCCTGGAGTGTATACGGGGTAACTGAAGCTTTCTTT. Its translation is CAWSVYGVTEAFF.

This clone was detected a few times. The V call is TRBV3-1 (or the pseudogene TRBV3-2), the J call TRBJ1-1; D gene ambiguous. Trimming removed 2 bases at V and 4 bases at J, with 14 bases between. This CDR3 spans 15 amino acids. Germline assignment: CDR1 LGHDT and CDR2 YNNKEL (reference sequence). CDR3 DNA: TGTGCCAGCAGCCAAAAGGACTCCTGGGGCACTGAAGCTTTCTTT. Translating gives CASSQKDSWGTEAFF.